These 5 T cell receptor beta chains were all obtained from the same sample, sequenced in a study of T cell repertoires in cytomegalovirus infection. TCRdb processed the reads anew with MiXCR; each CDR3 protein has one entry. The repertoire includes just over 450,000 distinct CDR3 sequences, about 39% of them detected once, and 40% to 50% sits in the top ten. Their antigen targets remain unknown. The starting material was cultured PBMCs, obtained from culture after CMV antigen stimulation. The receptors come from a human donor in good health (CMV status not recorded). Some clones in this sample may be carry-over from other donors' samples.

The J gene is TRBJ2-3, the V gene TRBV20-1, with D possibly matching TRBD2 (5 bases). Germline V gives CDR1 DFQATT, CDR2 SNEGSKA (reference sequence). With 6 bases removed from V and 4 bases from J, the gap between germline ends came to 20 bases. The CDR3 consists of 15 residues. CDR3 coding DNA: TGCAGTGCACCCCCGGGGAAACGTGGCTCAGATACGCAGTATTTT. This gives the protein CSAPPGKRGSDTQYF.

The chain links TRBV20-1 to TRBJ1-2, with a tentative D call TRBD1 (5 bases). Per germline, CDR1 DFQATT and CDR2 SNEGSKA (reference sequence). V was pared by 4 bases and J by 4 bases, with 13 bases between. This CDR3 comprises 13 residues. Here the CDR3 reads CSAKVRVTYGYTF. The CDR3 coding sequence is TGCAGTGCTAAGGTCAGGGTTACCTATGGCTACACCTTC.

The rearrangement uses TRBV7-6 and TRBJ1-1; D not certain. The germline CDR1 and CDR2 sequences are SGHVS and FNYEAQ. The CDR3 length is 16 residues. Trimming took off 3 bases at V and 0 bases at J, with 14 bases between the two ends. The CDR3 region is CASSFPPGGLNTEAFF. In nucleotides, the CDR3 is TGTGCCAGCAGCTTCCCGCCGGGCGGACTGAACACTGAAGCTTTCTTT.

This clonotype was seen more than once but under ten times. The chain has TRBV11-2 and TRBJ2-3; D might be TRBD1 (5 bases). The CDR3 is made up of 15 amino acids. Trimming pared 2 bases from V and 3 bases from J, leaving 12 bases between. Germline CDR1 and CDR2: SGHAT and FQNNGV. Here the CDR3 reads CASSLLTVQTDTQYF. For the CDR3, the DNA is TGTGCCAGCAGCTTATTGACAGTACAGACAGATACGCAGTATTTT.

The chain carries TRBV19 and TRBJ2-1; the D is unclear. The CDR3 length is 18 residues. Germline CDR1 reads LNHDA; CDR2 reads SQIVND (reference sequence). V dropped 3 bases and J dropped 5 bases, with 23 bases sitting between them. CDR3 DNA: TGTGCCAGTAGTATGGGGTCAGCCCTTAACTCAGCACACAATGAGCAGTTCTTC. Amino acid sequence: CASSMGSALNSAHNEQFF.